These 32 T cell receptor beta chains came from one sample sequenced in a study of T-cell memory formation after mild COVID-19 (dated by TCRdb to the early 2020s). Library preparation was by 5' RACE. This sample was sequenced with an Illumina NovaSeq 6000. TCRdb reran the public reads through fastp at Q25 and MiXCR, keeping productive beta chains. Each entry merges the rows of one CDR3 protein and shows their most common DNA and genes. The sample includes 470,000 or so distinct CDR3 sequences, with roughly 18% observed a single time. About a fifth of the sample belongs to the ten largest clones. The sequenced sample consisted of PBMCs or a T cell subset sorted from them (not recorded which). The source of these receptors is a man younger than 30 who had mild COVID-19 (a few samples of this study predate the infection). The sample titles of this study are shuffled in the database, so cell type and time point are left out; the donor was told from shared clones.

This clonotype was seen a few times. This chain joins TRBV11-1 and TRBJ2-5, with TRBD2 identical over 13 bases. CDR3 size: 17 residues. V gave up 5 bases and J gave up 2 bases; unmatched junction bases: 8. In germline, CDR1 is SGHAT, CDR2 FQDESV (reference sequence). The DNA of the CDR3 is TGTGCCAGCAGCAGAGGACTAGCGGGGGCCGCTCAAGAGACCCAGTACTTC. Protein: CASSRGLAGAAQETQYF. Variable domain in full (rest from reference TRBV11-1 and TRBJ2-5): EAEVAQSPRYKITEKSQAVAFWCDPISGHATLYWYRQILGQGPELLVQFQDESVVDDSQLPKDRFSAERLKGVDSTLKIQPAELGDSAMYLCASSRGLAGAAQETQYFGPGTRLLVL.

The chain has TRBV18 and TRBJ1-4; TRBD1 matches at 7 bases. The CDR3 contains 13 residues. The junction had 3 bases not matched to a gene; V was cut back by 3 bases and J by 8 bases. Germline V gives CDR1 KGHSH, CDR2 LQKENI. This chain's CDR3 is CASSPTGSEKLFF. CDR3 nucleotides: TGTGCCAGCTCACCGACAGGGAGCGAAAAACTGTTTTTT.

There are a few counts of this clonotype. The chain couples TRBV28 to TRBJ2-7; D assignment may be TRBD1 or TRBD2 (5 bases each). CDR1 is MDHEN, CDR2 SYDVKM, per germline. This CDR3 is built from 13 residues. Trimming took 6 bases from V and 4 from J, leaving 13 bases between them. The CDR3 spells CASRTRGLYEQYV. The CDR3 nucleotides read TGTGCCAGCAGGACTCGGGGCCTATACGAGCAGTACGTC.

This clonotype was seen only a few times. The chain carries TRBV29-1 and TRBJ2-3; D tentatively reads TRBD1 or TRBD2 (5 bases each). The V and J ends lost 7 bases and 4 bases respectively, with 12 bases between them. CDR1 and CDR2 (germline): SQVTM, ANQGSEA. CDR3 length: 12 residues. CDR3 loop: CSAEGDADTQYF. DNA of the CDR3: TGCAGCGCCGAAGGGGACGCAGATACGCAGTATTTT.

The chain is built from TRBV12-3 or TRBV12-4 and TRBJ2-1, with TRBD1 as a possible D gene (6 bases). Trimming stripped 1 base from V and 11 bases from J, with 6 bases between. This CDR3 region has 11 residues. The DNA for the CDR3 is TGTGCCAGCAGTTTAGGGGACAAGCAGTTCTTC. Its translation: CASSLGDKQFF.

This clonotype occurred a few times. The gene calls are TRBV5-1 and TRBJ1-4; D gene uncertain. The CDR3 has 13 amino acids. Germline CDR1 SGHRS, CDR2 YFSETQ. Deletions cut 3 bases from V and 7 bases from J, with 10 bases between. In DNA, the CDR3 is TGCGCCAGCAGCTCCCCCCAGGCTGAAAAACTGTTTTTT. Its protein is CASSSPQAEKLFF.

This clonotype turned up a few times. The chain uses TRBV24-1 and TRBJ2-1; D remains ambiguous. This CDR3 has 14 amino acids. V lost 3 bases to trimming and J lost 0 bases, with 5 bases between them. CDR1 and CDR2 from the germline V gene are KGHDR and SFDVKD. CDR3 in DNA: TGTGCCACCAGTGATACCTACTCCTACAATGAGCAGTTCTTC. The encoded protein is CATSDTYSYNEQFF.

This clonotype was counted between two and nine times. The V call is TRBV12-3 or TRBV12-4, the J call TRBJ1-5; 9 bases fit TRBD1. With V trimmed by 7 bases and J by 4 bases, 11 bases remained unmatched. The CDR3 spans 16 residues. The CDR3 nucleotides read TGTGCCAGCACCGCGACAGGGGGGGGTTTTAATCAGCCCCAGCATTTT. Protein sequence: CASTATGGGFNQPQHF.

This clonotype was detected only a few times. The CDR3 region has the DNA TGTGCCAGCAGCTTAGCGCTGGTGGTTCAGAACACCGGGGAGCTGTTTTTT. This encodes CASSLALVVQNTGELFF. The V gene is TRBV7-2, the J gene TRBJ2-2; no firm D call. CDR3 size: 17 residues. Germline V gene lookup returns CDR1 SGHTA and CDR2 FQGNSA. V gave up 0 bases and J gave up 1 base, with 12 bases separating them.

This rearrangement joins TRBV5-4 to TRBJ1-1, with 7 bases aligning to TRBD1. The V segment lost 4 bases and the J segment 1 base; nucleotides outside the gene matches: 16. The CDR3 is made up of 18 amino acids. Germline values: CDR1 SGHNT, CDR2 YYREEE (reference sequence). CDR3 loop: CASSMATGQLNENTEAFF. The CDR3 DNA follows: TGTGCCAGCAGCATGGCCACGGGACAGTTAAATGAGAACACTGAAGCTTTCTTT.

V usage is TRBV28 and J usage is TRBJ1-2, with TRBD1 as a possible D gene (5 bases). CDR1 is MDHEN and CDR2 is SYDVKM in the germline V gene. The CDR3 has 14 amino acids. The ends were cut back, 10 bases at V and 4 bases at J, with 19 bases in the middle. The CDR3 DNA reads as TGTGCCACCACCCCCTGGTCAGGGCCCTATGGCTACACCTTC. Amino acid sequence: CATTPWSGPYGYTF.

This chain links TRBV24-1 with TRBJ1-2; no firm D call. V gave up 3 bases and J gave up 6 bases, with 10 bases separating them. This CDR3 spans 13 amino acids. Germline CDR1 is KGHDR and CDR2 is SFDVKD. DNA of the CDR3: TGTGCCACCAGTGATCCTGGGCACCATGGCTACACCTTC. The encoded protein is CATSDPGHHGYTF.

This clonotype was counted a few times. This chain joins TRBV29-1 and TRBJ2-7; D not resolved. Germline V gene lookup returns CDR1 SQVTM and CDR2 ANQGSEA. This CDR3 contains 14 residues. Trimming took 6 bases from V and 4 from J, leaving 19 bases between them. The CDR3 region has the DNA TGCAGCGTGGCCGTGTGGACGGATTTTTACGAGCAGTACTTC. This encodes CSVAVWTDFYEQYF.

The gene calls are TRBV4-2 and TRBJ1-4; 7 bases agree with TRBD1. CDR1 is LGHNA and CDR2 is YNFKEQ in the germline V gene. The CDR3 is made up of 15 amino acids. V gave up 4 bases and J gave up 4 bases; unmatched junction bases: 6. The CDR3 DNA is TGTGCCAGCAGCCTGATCCGGGACAGTAATGAAAAACTGTTTTTT. It codes for CASSLIRDSNEKLFF.

The genes are TRBV10-3 and TRBJ2-7; D may be TRBD2 (6 bases). The CDR3 is made up of 15 amino acids. V lost 6 bases to trimming and J lost 1 base, with 16 bases between them. Looked up from germline, CDR1 is ENHRY and CDR2 is SYGVKD. The CDR3 DNA reads TGTGCCATCAGAGGGTATAGGGCGGGGTCCTACGAGCAGTACTTC. Encoded protein: CAIRGYRAGSYEQYF.

This rearrangement joins TRBV19 to TRBJ1-2; D uncertain. The CDR3 totals 13 residues. V lost 6 bases and J lost 6, with 14 bases in between. Germline V gene data show CDR1 as LNHDA and CDR2 as SQIVND (reference sequence). Here the CDR3 reads CASSSGVRDGYTF. CDR3 in DNA: TGTGCCAGTAGCAGTGGCGTGAGGGATGGCTACACCTTC. Full variable domain (remainder filled in from reference TRBV19 and TRBJ1-2): DGGITQSPKYLFRKEGQNVTLSCEQNLNHDAMYWYRQDPGQGLRLIYYSQIVNDFQKGDIAEGYSVSREKKESFPLTVTSAQKNPTAFYLCASSSGVRDGYTFGSGTRLTVV.

The V gene is TRBV10-3, the J gene TRBJ2-1; D not resolved. Germline V gene sequence: CDR1 ENHRY, CDR2 SYGVKD. Trimming pared 4 bases from V and 6 bases from J, leaving 13 bases between. The CDR3 is made up of 14 amino acids. CDR3 sequence (DNA): TGTGCCATCAGTGGGGTAGGTAGCTTCAATGAGCAGTTCTTC. It is translated as CAISGVGSFNEQFF.

The chain carries TRBV9 and TRBJ2-2, with D unresolved. V shed 1 base and J shed 5 bases, with 15 bases lying between them. This CDR3 is built from 16 residues. CDR1 SGDLS and CDR2 YYNGEE come from the germline V gene. CDR3 coding DNA: TGTGCCAGCAGCGTAACCTACTACCCGAGGACCGGGGAGCTGTTTTTT. As protein: CASSVTYYPRTGELFF. Variable domain in full (rest from reference TRBV9 and TRBJ2-2): DSGVTQTPKHLITATGQRVTLRCSPRSGDLSVYWYQQSLDQGLQFLIQYYNGEERAKGNILERFSAQQFPDLHSELNLSSLELGDSALYFCASSVTYYPRTGELFFGEGSRLTVL.

The chain couples TRBV5-1 to TRBJ2-7; no clear D gene. The CDR3 contains 15 residues. The V end was cut by 0 bases, the J end by 6 bases, with 16 bases between. In germline, CDR1 is SGHRS, CDR2 YFSETQ. CDR3 amino acids: CASSLVWVEFTEQYV. In nucleotides, the CDR3 is TGCGCCAGCAGCTTGGTTTGGGTTGAGTTTACCGAGCAGTACGTC.

This clonotype was seen more than once but under ten times. The chain employs TRBV7-9 and TRBJ1-1; the D gene is possibly TRBD1 (6 bases). CDR3 length: 15 residues. Trimming removed 4 bases at V and 6 bases at J, with 18 bases between. Germline CDR1 and CDR2: SEHNR and FQNEAQ (reference sequence). This CDR3 reads CASSSSGVGNSEAFF. DNA for the CDR3: TGTGCCAGCAGCTCGTCAGGGGTGGGTAACTCTGAAGCTTTCTTT.

The genes are TRBV12-3 or TRBV12-4 and TRBJ2-4; D may correspond to TRBD1 or TRBD2 (5 bases each). The CDR3 loop spans 15 amino acids. Between the trimmed V and J ends, which lost 2 bases and 1 base, there was a span of 9 bases. DNA for the CDR3: TGTGCCAGCAGTTTAAGGGGACCGGCCAAAAACATTCAGTACTTC. Its protein product is CASSLRGPAKNIQYF.

A note on this clonotype: Compared with germline, one end of the junction differs, possibly owing to a read error. The chain links TRBV12-3 or TRBV12-4 to TRBJ2-5, with a tentative D call TRBD1 (6 bases). CDR3 length: 14 residues. CDR3 amino acids: CASSWADSQETKYF. The CDR3 coding sequence is TGTGCCAGCAGCTGGGCGGACAGCCAAGAGACCAAGTACTTC.

The rearrangement links TRBV12-3 or TRBV12-4 to TRBJ2-3, with D tentatively TRBD2 (6 bases). Trimming took off 6 bases at V and 1 base at J, with 17 bases between the two ends. This CDR3 is 16 amino acids long. CDR3 residues: CASSPFNGGGTDTQYF. CDR3 nucleotide sequence: TGTGCCAGCAGCCCATTTAATGGCGGGGGCACAGATACGCAGTATTTT.

This clonotype came up a few times. V usage is TRBV18 and J usage is TRBJ2-1; 8 positions match TRBD1. CDR3 size: 16 residues. Germline V CDR1 and CDR2: KGHSH, LQKENI. J lost 8 bases, V lost 4 bases, and 13 bases had no gene match. As DNA, the CDR3 is TGTGCCAGCTCACGATTTCGGGACAGGATGGACCATGAGCAGTTCTTC. It is translated as CASSRFRDRMDHEQFF. The complete variable domain, with remaining parts taken from reference TRBV18 and TRBJ2-1, reads NAGVMQNPRHLVRRRGQEARLRCSPMKGHSHVYWYRQLPEEGLKFMVYLQKENIIDESGMPKERFSAEFPKEGPSILRIQQVVRGDSAAYFCASSRFRDRMDHEQFFGPGTRLTVL.

The gene calls are TRBV18 and TRBJ2-1, with D perhaps TRBD1 (7 bases). The CDR3 totals 15 residues. V lost 4 bases, J lost 8 bases, and 18 bases lay in between. Germline CDR1 is KGHSH and CDR2 is LQKENI. CDR3 amino acids: CASSLNRGRRDEQFF. The CDR3 bases are TGTGCCAGCTCACTGAACAGGGGAAGGAGGGATGAGCAGTTCTTC.

The V and J genes are TRBV6-5 and TRBJ2-7; D is perhaps TRBD2 (7 bases). The germline V gene has CDR1 MNHEY and CDR2 SVGAGI. V was clipped by 4 bases and J by 0 bases, with 13 bases between them. The CDR3 is made up of 15 amino acids. DNA for the CDR3: TGTGCCAGCAGTTCCTTAGGGGGGGCCTCCTACGAGCAGTACTTC. It yields the protein CASSSLGGASYEQYF.

The rearrangement joins TRBV7-9 to TRBJ1-1; TRBD1 is a possible D gene (5 bases). CDR3 size: 13 residues. CDR1 and CDR2 (germline): SEHNR, FQNEAQ (reference sequence). The V gene lost 6 bases and the J gene lost 3 bases, with 11 bases spanning the gap. The chain's CDR3 is CASSLGLYTEAFF. In nucleotides, the CDR3 is TGTGCCAGCAGTCTGGGGCTGTACACTGAAGCTTTCTTT.

The chain has TRBV9 and TRBJ2-7, with D perhaps TRBD1 (6 bases). V was trimmed by 0 bases and J by 3 bases, leaving 10 bases between them. This CDR3 contains 14 residues. Per the germline V gene, CDR1 is SGDLS and CDR2 is YYNGEE. CDR3 region: CASSVGQTGYEQYF. The CDR3 region has the DNA TGTGCCAGCAGCGTAGGTCAGACAGGCTACGAGCAGTACTTC.

This clonotype showed up just a few times. The CDR3 coding sequence is TGTGCCACCAGCAGAGGGGACAGGGTGATAAGGGATCAGCCCCAGCATTTT. Its protein is CATSRGDRVIRDQPQHF. The chain couples TRBV15 to TRBJ1-5; TRBD1 matches at 9 bases. With 1 base clipped from V and 5 bases from J, the junction kept 9 bases outside the gene matches. There are 17 residues in the CDR3. CDR1 and CDR2 (germline): LNHNV, YYDKDF (reference sequence). Supplemented by reference TRBV15 and TRBJ1-5, the full variable domain reads DAMVIQNPRYQVTQFGKPVTLSCSQTLNHNVMYWYQQKSSQAPKLLFHYYDKDFNNEADTPDNFQSRRPNTSFCFLDIRSPGLGDTAMYLCATSRGDRVIRDQPQHFGDGTRLSIL.

This chain connects TRBV7-2 to TRBJ2-7; D is undetermined. The CDR3 has 15 residues. The ends were cut back, 7 bases at V and 1 base at J, with 17 bases in the middle. Per the germline V gene, CDR1 is SGHTA and CDR2 is FQGNSA. The CDR3 here is CASTYIAFGSYEQYF. CDR3 bases: TGTGCCAGCACCTACATTGCGTTCGGGTCCTACGAGCAGTACTTC.

This rearrangement joins TRBV5-8 to TRBJ1-4; D is undetermined. The germline gives CDR1 SGHTS, CDR2 YDEGEE. This CDR3 has 13 residues. V was cut by 4 bases and J by 7 bases, with 11 bases left in between. The CDR3 bases are TGTGCCAGCAGCGTTAGGTCGGGTGAAAAACTGTTTTTT. This sequence encodes CASSVRSGEKLFF.

There are a few counts of this clonotype. At one boundary the junction diverges from the germline segment, which might be a read error. V is TRBV3-1 and J is TRBJ1-1; no definite D call. This CDR3 is 14 amino acids long. Looked up from germline, CDR1 is LGHDT and CDR2 is YNNKEL (reference sequence). CDR3 bases: TGTGCCAGCAGCCAAGATCTGGGCAACACTGAAGATTTCTTT. Residues: CASSQDLGNTEDFF.